A selection of T cell receptor beta chains follows, all from one sample in a study of cytomegalovirus exposure and HLA in healthy donors. This table comes from immunoSEQ multiplex PCR, and its TCRdb copy is limited to in-frame clones, with some not included. The sample lists roughly 160,000 clones; roughly 70% were seen once. Sequenced sample: PBMCs. All receptors derive from a woman between 18 and 30 years old in good health and CMV-seropositive. The CDR3 runs from the conserved cysteine through the conserved F or W. Fields, in order: J gene, D gene, clone size, V gene, CDR3 DNA, CDR3 protein. A D gene is named only where the DNA matches it firmly. Expanded clones are given a class, and other clones once, few, many or no size at all.

TRBJ2-1,TRBD2,-,TRBV7-7,TGTGCTAGCAGCTTCATAGCGGGCCCCGGTGGTGAGCAGTTCTTC,CASSFIAGPGGEQFF
TRBJ2-3,TRBD1,few,TRBV4-1,TGCGCCAGCACTTCTCCGGGACAGCACAGAGATACGCAGTATTTT,CASTSPGQHRDTQYF
TRBJ2-5,-,-,TRBV18,TGTGCCAGCTCACCACCGGATCAGGCGGAGACCCAGTACTTC,CASSPPDQAETQYF
TRBJ2-2,-,-,TRBV5-4,TGTGCCAGCAGCTTGGATGGGGGCAGGGGAAGAGCCGGGGAGCTGTTTTTT,CASSLDGGRGRAGELFF
TRBJ2-2,-,-,TRBV6-1,TGTGCCAGCAGTGCGACAGGGAACACCGGGGAGCTGTTTTTT,CASSATGNTGELFF
TRBJ2-1,TRBD1,-,TRBV7-3,TGTGCCAGCAGCCCAGGGGGCCTCAATGAGCAGTTCTTC,CASSPGGLNEQFF
TRBJ2-3,TRBD2,-,TRBV7-9,TGTGCCAGCAGCTTGACTAGCGGGGTAACAGATACGCAGTATTTT,CASSLTSGVTDTQYF
TRBJ1-1,-,few,TRBV29-1,TGCAGCGTTGGGGGGCCCGCTGGCGCTTTCTTT,CSVGGPAGAFF
TRBJ2-5,-,-,TRBV18,TGTGCCAGCTCACGAAAACCCGGAGAGGCCCAGTACTTC,CASSRKPGEAQYF
TRBJ1-1,-,few,TRBV6-4,TGTGCCAGCAGTGCAGGGATCTACACTGAAGCTTTCTTT,CASSAGIYTEAFF
TRBJ1-1,-,-,TRBV5-6,TGTGCCAGCAGTTTAACCGGGGGGCTGGGCACTGAAGCTTTCTTT,CASSLTGGLGTEAFF
TRBJ1-1,-,once,TRBV2,TGTGCCAGCATTACAGGGTTTGGGAACACTGAAGCTTTCTTT,CASITGFGNTEAFF
TRBJ1-2,-,-,TRBV28,TGTGCCAGCAGTTTAAAGTACAGGGATGGCTACACCTTC,CASSLKYRDGYTF
TRBJ2-1,-,-,TRBV7-2,TGTGCCAGCAGCATCCTGCGGGTTGACAATGAGCAGTTCTTC,CASSILRVDNEQFF
TRBJ1-2,-,-,TRBV7-2,TGTGCCAGCAGCTTATACATGGGAGATGGCTACACCTTC,CASSLYMGDGYTF
TRBJ2-5,TRBD2,-,TRBV7-2,TGTGCCAGCAGCTATCTTAGTAGGCTAGCGGGGGGGCCTGAGTACTTC,CASSYLSRLAGGPEYF
TRBJ1-2,TRBD1,-,TRBV6-5,TGTGCCAGCAGTTACCGGGACAGTTACTATGGCTACACCTTC,CASSYRDSYYGYTF
TRBJ2-1,TRBD1,-,TRBV7-2,TGTGCCAGCAGCCTGTTCAGGGGGCTCATTTCCTACAATGAGCAGTTCTTC,CASSLFRGLISYNEQFF
TRBJ2-5,TRBD1,-,TRBV6-6,TGTGCCAGCAGTTACGGACAGGGTCAAGAGACCCAGTACTTC,CASSYGQGQETQYF
TRBJ2-7,TRBD1,-,TRBV30,TGTGCCTGGACAGACAGGGGGGCCCGCGAGCAGTACTTC,CAWTDRGAREQYF
TRBJ2-1,TRBD2,-,TRBV6-5,TGTGCCAGCAGTTACGGGCTAGCGGGGGTAGACAATGAGCAGTTCTTC,CASSYGLAGVDNEQFF
TRBJ2-5,-,-,TRBV5-4,TGTGCCAGCAGCCTTACCGTCCGAGCCCAAGAGACCCAGTACTTC,CASSLTVRAQETQYF
TRBJ1-2,-,-,TRBV9,TGTGCCAGCAGCGTAGGGACAGACTATGGCTACACCTTC,CASSVGTDYGYTF
TRBJ2-7,-,-,TRBV11-2,TGTGCCAGCAGCAAGACGAGGAGGTACGAGCAGTACTTC,CASSKTRRYEQYF
TRBJ2-3,TRBD1,-,TRBV19,TGTGCCACCTCGCCGGGACAGGGGATGCCAGATACGCAGTATTTT,CATSPGQGMPDTQYF
TRBJ1-1,-,-,TRBV28,TGTGCCAGTTCCCCCCCGGGGAACACTGAAGCTTTCTTT,CASSPPGNTEAFF
TRBJ2-4,TRBD1,few,TRBV2,TGTGCCAGCAGCCTCAGCTGGACAGGGAACATTCAGTACTTC,CASSLSWTGNIQYF
TRBJ1-5,-,-,TRBV5-1,TGCGCCAGCAGCTTACCCGTAGTTTGGCAGGCCTTCAATCAGCCCCAGCATTTT,CASSLPVVWQAFNQPQHF